The next 19 T cell receptor beta chains were all read from a single sample in a study of blood T cell repertoires in COVID-19. Data came from immunoSEQ multiplex PCR; TCRdb stores just in-frame clones and leaves some out. The sample contains around 400,000 clones, about 87% of which appear only once. Sequencing was done on a sample of peripheral blood. The receptors come from a woman younger than 45 with COVID-19, enrolled during active disease.

The CDR3: CASSARDSGQSPLHF. CDR3 nucleotide sequence: TGTGCCAGCAGCGCCCGGGACTCCGGGCAGTCACCCCTCCACTTT. This rearrangement joins TRBV5-4 to TRBJ1-6; D might be TRBD1 (5 bases). V shed 4 bases and J shed 10 bases, with 18 bases lying between them. The CDR3 is 15 residues long. In germline, CDR1 is SGHNT, CDR2 YYREEE (reference sequence). The complete variable domain, with remaining parts taken from reference TRBV5-4 and TRBJ1-6, reads ETGVTQSPTHLIKTRGQQVTLRCSSQSGHNTVSWYQQALGQGPQFIFQYYREEENGRGNFPPRFSGLQFPNYSSELNVNALELDDSALYLCASSARDSGQSPLHFGNGTRLTVT.

The J gene is TRBJ1-2, the V gene TRBV5-1, with 7 bases matching TRBD1. With V trimmed by 1 base and J by 1 base, 13 bases remained unmatched. The CDR3 contains 18 residues. Germline CDR1 and CDR2: SGHRS and YFSETQ. CDR3 region: CASSLWGTVGTDNYGYTF. In DNA form, the CDR3 reads TGCGCCAGCAGCTTGTGGGGTACCGTCGGGACAGATAACTATGGCTACACCTTC.

The V call is TRBV6-1, the J call TRBJ2-1, with 7 bases fitting TRBD1. The CDR3 length is 17 residues. Trimming took 2 bases from V and 4 from J; bases not matched to a gene: 11. Germline CDR1 and CDR2: MNHNS and SASEGT. CDR3 nucleotides: TGTGCCAGCAGTGAACCAAAGGTCGGGACAGCTTACAATGAGCAGTTCTTC. It yields the protein CASSEPKVGTAYNEQFF.

V and J are TRBV25-1 and TRBJ1-4; 7 bases line up with TRBD1. V lost 6 bases and J lost 3; bases outside the gene matches: 7. Germline values: CDR1 MGHDK, CDR2 SYGVNS. The CDR3 totals 15 residues. The CDR3 nucleotides are TGTGCCAGCAGCGAACCGGGACAGCCTAATGAAAAACTGTTTTTT. It specifies CASSEPGQPNEKLFF. Variable domain in full (rest from reference TRBV25-1 and TRBJ1-4): EADIYQTPRYLVIGTGKKITLECSQTMGHDKMYWYQQDPGMELHLIHYSYGVNSTEKGDLSSESTVSRIRTEHFPLTLESARPSHTSQYLCASSEPGQPNEKLFFGSGTQLSVL.

CDR3 residues: CASSLGGMTGGDYGYTF. CDR3 DNA: TGTGCCAGCAGCTTGGGAGGAATGACAGGGGGCGACTATGGCTACACCTTC. The rearrangement uses TRBV7-2 and TRBJ1-2; 10 nucleotides align to TRBD1. The CDR3 has 17 residues. Losses at the gene ends were 3 bases for V and 3 bases for J; bases not matched to a gene: 10. Germline V lookup: CDR1 SGHTA, CDR2 FQGNSA.

The gene calls are TRBV7-8 and TRBJ2-3; the D gene is possibly TRBD1 (6 bases). CDR3 length equals 16 residues. Trimming stripped 4 bases from V and 3 bases from J, with 17 bases between. The germline CDR1 and CDR2 sequences are SGHVS and FQNEAQ. The CDR3 DNA follows: TGTGCCAGCAGCTACAGACAGGAGGCTCTAACAGATACGCAGTATTTT. Encoded protein: CASSYRQEALTDTQYF. Looking up the rest from reference TRBV7-8 and TRBJ2-3 gives the full variable domain: GAGVSQSPRYKVAKRGQDVALRCDPISGHVSLFWYQQALGQGPEFLTYFQNEAQLDKSGLPSDRFFAERPEGSVSTLKIQRTQQEDSAVYLCASSYRQEALTDTQYFGPGTRLTVL.

The V gene is TRBV5-1, the J gene TRBJ1-2, with TRBD1 as a possible D gene (5 bases). Trimming cost V 0 bases and J 2 bases, with 11 bases left between them. CDR1 and CDR2 (germline): SGHRS, YFSETQ. This CDR3 is 15 amino acids long. The CDR3 spells CASSLEREGNYGYTF. The CDR3 DNA reads as TGCGCCAGCAGCTTGGAAAGGGAGGGGAACTATGGCTACACCTTC.

J is TRBJ2-1 and V is TRBV7-2, with TRBD2 matching 11 bases. Germline CDR1 reads SGHTA; CDR2 reads FQGNSA. The CDR3 sequence is 16 residues long. Trimming cost V 6 bases and J 3 bases; bases outside gene matches: 7. This chain's CDR3 is CASRLSGTSGYNEQFF. The CDR3 DNA follows: TGTGCCAGCAGACTCTCCGGGACTAGCGGCTACAATGAGCAGTTCTTC.

The chain links TRBV5-1 to TRBJ2-3; TRBD2 matches 8 bases. CDR1 and CDR2 (germline): SGHRS, YFSETQ. The CDR3 has 16 residues. With 3 bases clipped from V and 0 bases from J, the junction kept 6 bases outside the gene matches. CDR3 in DNA: TGCGCCAGCAGCTCCGCGGCTAGCGGGAGCACAGATACGCAGTATTTT. Translating it yields CASSSAASGSTDTQYF.

This clone was observed once. V gene TRBV25-1 combines with J gene TRBJ2-7, with D perhaps TRBD1 (6 bases). Germline loops: CDR1 MGHDK, CDR2 SYGVNS. With 9 bases removed from V and 2 bases from J, the gap between germline ends came to 17 bases. The CDR3 extends over 14 amino acids. CDR3: CASLDSGHPYEQYF. CDR3 in DNA: TGTGCCAGTCTAGATTCGGGACACCCCTACGAGCAGTACTTC.

The CDR3: CASSSQGNDEQYF. For the CDR3, the DNA is TGCGCCAGCAGCTCCCAGGGTAACGACGAGCAGTACTTC. The chain carries TRBV5-1 and TRBJ2-7; perhaps TRBD1 as D (5 bases). The CDR3 covers 13 residues. V was shortened by 3 bases and J by 5 bases, with 12 bases between the two germline ends. CDR1 and CDR2 (germline): SGHRS, YFSETQ.

V is TRBV4-2 and J is TRBJ1-1; possibly TRBD1 for D (5 bases). The V gene's germline CDR1 is LGHNA and CDR2 YNFKEQ. The V and J ends lost 5 bases and 5 bases respectively, with 24 bases between them. This CDR3 has 17 residues. DNA for the CDR3: TGTGCCAGCAGCACTGGGGATATGGGACCCGCGGGGACTGAAGCTTTCTTT. Its protein is CASSTGDMGPAGTEAFF.

The genes are TRBV4-2 and TRBJ2-1; TRBD2 matches 8 bases. CDR1 is LGHNA and CDR2 is YNFKEQ in the germline V gene. The CDR3 sequence is 16 residues long. J lost 3 bases, V lost 1 base, and 5 bases had no gene match. The CDR3 here is CASSQASGSRYNEQFF. The DNA for the CDR3 is TGTGCCAGCAGCCAAGCAAGCGGGAGTCGCTACAATGAGCAGTTCTTC.

This clone has a single count. J is TRBJ1-6 and V is TRBV27; D ambiguous. Trimming cost V 0 bases and J 9 bases, with 21 bases left between them. In germline, CDR1 is MNHEY, CDR2 SMNVEV (reference sequence). CDR3 size: 18 residues. CDR3 nucleotide sequence: TGTGCCAGCAGTTTATCGGCCCCGGGGTCCCCGGTCGGTTCACCCCTCCACTTT. Protein sequence: CASSLSAPGSPVGSPLHF.

The chain carries TRBV12-3 or TRBV12-4 and TRBJ2-7, with TRBD1 as a possible D gene (6 bases). CDR3 length equals 13 residues. Between the trimmed V and J ends, which lost 4 bases and 2 bases, there was a span of 9 bases. CDR3 in DNA: TGTGCCAGCAGTTCAGGGGCCCCCTACGAGCAGTACTTC. Translating it yields CASSSGAPYEQYF.

The chain uses TRBV2 and TRBJ2-5; D might be TRBD2 (5 bases). The germline V and J ends were trimmed by 1 base and 7 bases, with 13 bases remaining between them. CDR1 is SNHLY, CDR2 FYNNEI, per germline. The CDR3 consists of 14 residues. This chain's CDR3 is CASSEGLGRGTQYF. The CDR3 region has the DNA TGTGCCAGCAGTGAAGGGCTGGGCCGGGGGACCCAGTACTTC.

The chain couples TRBV27 to TRBJ2-2; D not resolved. Per the germline V gene, CDR1 is MNHEY and CDR2 is SMNVEV (reference sequence). CDR3 length: 14 amino acids. The V end was cut by 0 bases, the J end by 3 bases, with 5 bases between. CDR3 residues: CASSLSVDTGELFF. DNA of the CDR3: TGTGCCAGCAGTTTATCCGTTGACACCGGGGAGCTGTTTTTT.

This clone was detected only a few times. The V gene is TRBV7-9, the J gene TRBJ1-2; D uncertain. V was cut by 1 base and J by 6 bases, with 12 bases left in between. The CDR3 consists of 14 residues. The germline CDR1 and CDR2 sequences are SEHNR and FQNEAQ (reference sequence). CDR3 sequence: CASSLEEGLNGYTF. CDR3 DNA sequence: TGTGCCAGCAGCTTAGAGGAGGGATTGAATGGCTACACCTTC.

This chain links TRBV23-1 with TRBJ2-7, with D unresolved. TRBV23-1 is identified as an open reading frame with a role that is uncertain. This CDR3 comprises 10 residues. V was cut by 6 bases and J by 3 bases, with 3 bases left in between. The DNA for the CDR3 is TGCGCCAGCAGCAGCTACGAGCAGTACTTC. Translated, it gives CASSSYEQYF.